This T cell receptor beta chain was identified during a study of a mutant IDH1 vaccine in newly diagnosed glioma (dated by TCRdb to the early 2020s). The study in broad terms: Patients received eight vaccinations in weeks 1, 3, 5, 7, 11, 15, 19 and 23, corresponding to visits V03 through V10. Vaccination was initiated 4-6 weeks after radiotherapy alone, or concurrently with temozolomide cycles in the chemotherapy-containing groups. Of the 25 to 35 patients who were treated, about 62% were male and roughly 38% were female, and the mean age was approximately 40 years. Before enrollment, most patients had been given radiochemotherapy with temozolomide as standard therapy, while the rest had received either radiotherapy alone or temozolomide alone. Peripheral blood was drawn at six visits: V03 (baseline), V05, V07, V10, V12 and V13. Longitudinal TCRB deep sequencing was performed for about two dozen treated patients wherever samples were available for exploratory analyses.

A word on this clone: Its recognized antigen is unknown. Nothing much larger sits one base from this clone, and base qualities are not available.

Reading from cysteine to phenylalanine, the CDR3 counts 13 amino acids. CDR3 DNA only is kept here, 39 bases in frame from base 1. V is shortened by 7 bases, J by 0 bases, and the region joining them spans 7 bases. Sequences MNHNS (CDR1) and SASEGT (CDR2) are obtained from the germline V gene. Reading the label with the study, this specimen's time point is: week 11, during vaccination. A 20-mer mutant IDH1 peptide at 300 micrograms in Montanide made up each vaccine dose, which was injected subcutaneously together with topical imiquimod. The donors had newly diagnosed IDH1-mutant astrocytomas of WHO grade 3 or 4 that showed loss of nuclear ATRX. The samples were drawn from NOA16, a multicentre, single-arm, open-label phase I trial in Germany that tested a mutant IDH1 peptide vaccine in humans for the first time. Genomic DNA for TCRB sequencing was isolated from EDTA blood with the DNeasy Blood and Tissue Kit.

The method was the immunoSEQ multiplex PCR assay. Following the manufacturer's protocol, the hsTCRB Kit was used to amplify rearranged TCR beta chain sequences. TCRB libraries were sequenced on an Illumina MiSeq. For the original study's pipeline: Demultiplexing, trimming and gene mapping were performed with the kit vendor's proprietary platform. Here the immuneACCESS table is served through TCRdb, limited to in-frame sequences with V and J called. Missing clones are a known gap in these copies; in checked studies unresolved V genes cover under half, and the rest lacks a known reason. Clonal size and the V and J genes are those of that table, whereas D and trimming came from the DNA. For this sample the table gives 35,000 to 45,000 clones, of which 75% to 85% were detected only once. The top ten clones comprise around 15% of the sample. Broader findings and caveats from the paper: The authors stated that sample limitations prevented analyses of patient blood samples from being reproduced. Changes in the top peripheral T cell clonotypes picked up by TCRB sequencing did not appear to be linked to pseudoprogression. Immune responses induced by the vaccine were seen in approximately 92% of patients across multiple MHC alleles. Selection of PBMC samples for TCRB deep sequencing was based on availability.

The starting material was peripheral blood mononuclear cells (PBMCs), obtained from a glioma patient whose treatment included an IDH1 peptide vaccine. The clonotype comes from a woman in her twenties or thirties with glioma. Some clones in this sample may be carry-over from other donors' samples. The rearranged chain carries TRBV6-1 and TRBJ1-5, and perhaps TRBD1 as D gene, on 5 matching bases. The DNA sequence follows: TGTGCCAGCAACAGGATTAGCAATCAGCCCCAGCATTTT. The encoded protein is CASNRISNQPQHF.